This TCR beta chain was profiled in a study of CD8 T cells in ankylosing spondylitis. Notes on this clonotype: No antigen is known for it. This may be a read error, as it is one base from a much larger clone.

CDR3 length equals 16 residues. Germline V gene lookup returns CDR1 SGHRS and CDR2 YFSETQ. Preparation of TCR beta libraries was done by quantitative 5'-RACE with molecular barcodes. TCRdb passed the 5' RACE reads through MiXCR, listing each CDR3 protein once. The top ten clones hold approximately 4% of a sample with approximately 130,000 distinct CDR3 sequences, about an eighth of them seen once. Study-level points and caveats: Earlier reports found some motif variants in synovial fluid and blood in reactive arthritis.

This chain connects TRBV5-1 to TRBJ2-2; perhaps TRBD2 as D (6 bases). The specimen sequenced was blood, either unsorted or a sorted T cell fraction (not recorded which). This TCR was recovered from a female donor with ankylosing spondylitis or in good health (not recorded which). The CDR3, as DNA: TGCGCCAGCAGCCCTCTGCCGGGAGTGAACACCGGGGAGCCGTTTTTT. Amino acid sequence: CASSPLPGVNTGEPFF.